What follows is one TCR beta chain and its context. This CDR3 has 20 amino acids. V shed 4 bases, J shed 2 bases, and the junction held 21 bases outside the gene matches. Germline CDR1 SGHVS, CDR2 FQNEAQ. This record belongs to a study of blood T cell repertoires in COVID-19. As handled by the study authors: Counts of nucleated cells, estimated from reference gene primer amplification, were obtained. Sequenced by immunoSEQ multiplex PCR; TCRdb stores in-frame clones only, minus some. V and J calls and clone size are those listed in that table; D and trimming were worked out from the DNA. The repertoire holds about 120,000 clones, with 82% as singletons.

The chain combines TRBV7-8 with TRBJ2-7; 9 bases match TRBD2. This clonotype was obtained from a human donor in a cohort sampled during active COVID-19. Sequencing was carried out using peripheral blood. The CDR3 DNA reads as TGTGCCAGCAGCTCCCGGAGCGGGGGGCGGGGCGCCACTTCAACCTACGAGCAGTACTTC. Translated, it gives CASSSRSGGRGATSTYEQYF.